A single sample gave rise to the 28 T cell receptor beta chains below, sequenced in a study of blood T cell repertoires in COVID-19 (dated by TCRdb to 2020 to 2022). The library was produced with the immunoSEQ multiplex PCR assay. The table was pulled from immuneACCESS by TCRdb, which kept in-frame rearrangements only. Such tables lose some clones; where checked, under half of the loss comes from unresolved V genes, and the rest has no known cause. For this sample the table gives about 39,000 clones, of which more than 80% were detected only once. Jointly, the top ten make up roughly 15% of the sample. Material: peripheral blood. All receptors come from a man aged 50 to 60 with active or convalescent COVID-19.

This sequence joins TRBV9 and TRBJ1-5; 7 nucleotides line up with TRBD1. J was trimmed by 4 bases and V by 6 bases; bases with no gene match: 7. Germline V gives CDR1 SGDLS, CDR2 YYNGEE. CDR3 length: 14 residues. Written as DNA, the CDR3 is TGTGCCAGCAACAAGGGACAGCTAAATCAGCCCCAGCATTTT. Its protein is CASNKGQLNQPQHF.

The chain links TRBV19 to TRBJ1-1; 7 positions agree with TRBD1. Germline-derived CDR1 and CDR2 are LNHDA and SQIVND (reference sequence). The CDR3 runs 15 residues. Germline trimming cut 7 bases from V and 0 bases from J; bases unmatched to any gene: 8. This CDR3 is CASTQTGMMNTEAFF. The CDR3 bases are TGTGCCAGTACCCAGACAGGGATGATGAACACTGAAGCTTTCTTT.

This sequence joins TRBV4-1 and TRBJ1-5; tentatively, D is TRBD1 (5 bases). Germline CDR1 MGHRA, CDR2 YSYEKL. Trimming removed 0 bases from V and 3 bases from J, with 12 bases in between. This CDR3 is 16 amino acids long. The CDR3 coding sequence is TGCGCCAGCAGCCAAGATTTTGGGGGGTTCAATCAGCCCCAGCATTTT. It yields the protein CASSQDFGGFNQPQHF.

The chain combines TRBV10-1 with TRBJ2-3; TRBD2 aligns across 10 bases. Germline CDR1 and CDR2: WNHNN and SYGVQD (reference sequence). The V segment lost 6 bases and the J segment 4 bases; nucleotides outside the gene matches: 7. The CDR3 runs to 15 residues. CDR3 bases: TGCGCCAGCAGCCCTCTAAGCGGGGGGGCAGATACGCAGTATTTT. It translates to CASSPLSGGADTQYF.

The chain couples TRBV4-1 to TRBJ2-3, with D possibly TRBD2 on 6 matching bases. Germline loops: CDR1 MGHRA, CDR2 YSYEKL. The CDR3 contains 16 residues. Trimming removed 2 bases from V and 0 bases from J, with 12 bases in between. CDR3 in amino acids: CASSQPTSISTDTQYF. The CDR3 DNA reads TGCGCCAGCAGCCAACCGACTAGTATAAGCACAGATACGCAGTATTTT.

The chain joins TRBV19 to TRBJ2-2, with 8 bases identical to TRBD1. This CDR3 has 16 residues. V trimming: 5 bases; J trimming: 4 bases; junction bases outside the gene matches: 9. Per germline, CDR1 LNHDA and CDR2 SQIVND (reference sequence). This chain's CDR3 is CASSSIPDRVTGELFF. The CDR3 nucleotides read TGTGCCAGTAGTTCCATCCCGGACAGGGTCACCGGGGAGCTGTTTTTT.

This chain joins TRBV25-1 and TRBJ1-1; 8 nucleotides match TRBD1. The CDR3 runs to 14 residues. The V segment lost 3 bases and the J segment 5 bases; nucleotides outside the gene matches: 5. Germline values: CDR1 MGHDK, CDR2 SYGVNS. The CDR3 sequence is CASSDRGPVTEAFF. DNA of the CDR3: TGTGCCAGCAGTGACAGGGGGCCTGTTACTGAAGCTTTCTTT.

The rearrangement uses TRBV7-9 and TRBJ2-3; a possible D gene is TRBD2 (6 bases). This CDR3 comprises 16 residues. V lost 7 bases and J 2 bases, leaving 19 bases between the germline ends. CDR1 is SEHNR, CDR2 FQNEAQ, per germline (reference sequence). The DNA of the CDR3 is TGTGCCAGCAAGTCCCCCGGGACTGTTAACACAGATACGCAGTATTTT. This encodes CASKSPGTVNTDTQYF. The entire variable domain, with the rest obtained from reference TRBV7-9 and TRBJ2-3, is as follows: DTGVSQNPRHKITKRGQNVTFRCDPISEHNRLYWYRQTLGQGPEFLTYFQNEAQLEKSRLLSDRFSAERPKGSFSTLEIQRTEQGDSAMYLCASKSPGTVNTDTQYFGPGTRLTVL.

The chain is built from TRBV5-1 and TRBJ2-1; 7 bases fit TRBD2. V gave up 0 bases and J gave up 0 bases; unmatched junction bases: 3. Per the germline V gene, CDR1 is SGHRS and CDR2 is YFSETQ. This CDR3 is built from 16 residues. CDR3 sequence: CASSLVAGVSYNEQFF. CDR3 DNA sequence: TGCGCCAGCAGCTTGGTTGCGGGGGTCTCCTACAATGAGCAGTTCTTC.

The rearrangement uses TRBV29-1 and TRBJ1-1; tentatively, D is TRBD1 (6 bases). Trimming left V 4 bases short and J 6 bases short, with 12 bases between. The CDR3 contains 12 residues. Germline loops: CDR1 SQVTM, CDR2 ANQGSEA. CDR3 amino acids: CSVAQGRAEAFF. The CDR3 DNA follows: TGCAGCGTTGCCCAGGGGAGGGCTGAAGCTTTCTTT. The entire variable domain, with the rest obtained from reference TRBV29-1 and TRBJ1-1, is as follows: SAVISQKPSRDICQRGTSLTIQCQVDSQVTMMFWYRQQPGQSLTLIATANQGSEATYESGFVIDKFPISRPNLTFSTLTVSNMSPEDSSIYLCSVAQGRAEAFFGQGTRLTVV.

CDR3 DNA sequence: TGTGCCAGCATTCTTGGGGGGGCAAGCAATCAGCCCCAGCATTTT. It specifies CASILGGASNQPQHF. V usage is TRBV2 and J usage is TRBJ1-5; tentative D call: TRBD1 (6 bases). Per the germline V gene, CDR1 is SNHLY and CDR2 is FYNNEI. The CDR3 is 15 residues long. Trimming took 7 bases from V and 1 from J, leaving 14 bases between them.

The V call is TRBV9, the J call TRBJ2-3; 10 bases align to TRBD2. V lost 4 bases, J lost 0 bases, and 5 bases stayed unmatched. The CDR3 length is 16 residues. Germline V gene data show CDR1 as SGDLS and CDR2 as YYNGEE. The CDR3 loop reads CASSTRTSGSTDTQYF. For the CDR3, the DNA is TGTGCCAGCAGCACCCGGACTAGCGGAAGCACAGATACGCAGTATTTT.

This clone was observed a single time. CDR3 loop: CASSQVGGASYNEQFF. The DNA of the CDR3 is TGTGCCAGCAGCCAAGTCGGGGGTGCGTCCTACAATGAGCAGTTCTTC. The V call is TRBV14, the J call TRBJ2-1, with D possibly TRBD2 on 6 matching bases. Germline CDR1 reads SGHDN; CDR2 reads FVKESK. The V end lost 1 base, the J end lost 1 base, and 11 bases lay between the germline ends. The CDR3 length is 16 residues.

The chain links TRBV12-5 to TRBJ2-6; TRBD1 agrees at 12 bases. The germline V gene encodes CDR1 LGHNT and CDR2 FRNRAP. V gave up 4 bases and J gave up 4 bases; unmatched junction bases: 8. CDR3 length equals 18 residues. In nucleotides, the CDR3 is TGTGCTAGTGGTTCGACCGGGACAGGGGGCAGAGGGGCCAACGTCCTGACTTTC. Its protein product is CASGSTGTGGRGANVLTF.

The J gene is TRBJ1-2, the V gene TRBV12-5; TRBD1 agrees at 11 bases. Germline CDR1 and CDR2: LGHNT and FRNRAP. The CDR3 runs 13 residues. The V segment lost 7 bases and the J segment 7 bases; nucleotides outside the gene matches: 5. CDR3 sequence reads: CASVGQGALGYTF. Here the CDR3 DNA reads TGTGCTAGTGTCGGACAGGGGGCGCTTGGCTACACCTTC.

The CDR3 reads CALTQPQHF. DNA of the CDR3: TGCGCCCTTACACAGCCCCAGCATTTT. This chain connects TRBV10-1 to TRBJ1-5, with D unresolved. The CDR3 has 9 residues. The V and J ends lost 11 bases and 7 bases respectively, with 6 bases between them. Germline-derived CDR1 and CDR2 are WNHNN and SYGVQD (reference sequence).

This chain uses TRBV19 with TRBJ2-4; 9 nucleotides line up with TRBD1. This CDR3 comprises 17 residues. V shed 6 bases and J 1 base; nucleotides not matched to a gene: 10. Germline CDR1 is LNHDA and CDR2 is SQIVND (reference sequence). In DNA, the CDR3 is TGTGCCAGTAGCGGACAGGGGCGGTCCCGGGCCAAAAACATTCAGTACTTC. Translated: CASSGQGRSRAKNIQYF.

This rearrangement joins TRBV9 to TRBJ2-7, with D maybe TRBD2 (5 bases). The CDR3 extends over 15 amino acids. Germline CDR1 is SGDLS and CDR2 is YYNGEE. Between the trimmed V and J ends, which lost 3 bases and 0 bases, there was a span of 13 bases. The CDR3 sequence: CASSAHGDGSYEQYF. The CDR3 nucleotides read TGTGCCAGCAGCGCCCACGGGGATGGCTCCTACGAGCAGTACTTC.

This clone turned up a few times. The chain uses TRBV5-5 and TRBJ2-7; 10 positions match TRBD1. The CDR3 sequence is 14 residues long. Unmatched junction bases numbered 5, after V lost 4 bases and J lost 4 bases. Germline V gene lookup returns CDR1 SGHKS and CDR2 YYEKEE (reference sequence). CDR3 in DNA: TGTGCCAGCAGCGCTGGACAGGGGGAATACGAGCAGTACTTC. Its protein product is CASSAGQGEYEQYF.

This clone was seen more than once but under ten times. The rearrangement links TRBV9 to TRBJ2-7; possibly TRBD1 for D (6 bases). V was shortened by 3 bases and J by 3 bases, with 10 bases between the two germline ends. The CDR3 is 13 amino acids. Germline-derived CDR1 and CDR2 are SGDLS and YYNGEE. In DNA form, the CDR3 reads TGTGCCAGCAGCGCGGACAGCCACTACGAGCAGTACTTC. The encoded protein is CASSADSHYEQYF.

The gene calls are TRBV9 and TRBJ1-2, with 8 nucleotides matching TRBD1. The CDR3 is made up of 16 amino acids. Germline-derived CDR1 and CDR2 are SGDLS and YYNGEE. The V segment lost 0 bases and the J segment 4 bases; nucleotides outside the gene matches: 8. The CDR3 bases are TGTGCCAGCAGCGTAGAACCAGGGGGCTCGGGCTATGGCTACACCTTC. The encoded protein is CASSVEPGGSGYGYTF.

The CDR3 coding sequence is TGTGCCAGCACTACAGGTTATACGCAGTATTTT. Protein sequence: CASTTGYTQYF. The chain employs TRBV12-3 or TRBV12-4 and TRBJ2-3; the D gene is possibly TRBD1 (5 bases). The ends were cut back, 7 bases at V and 7 bases at J, with 9 bases in the middle. The CDR3 has 11 residues.

The chain is built from TRBV2 and TRBJ1-5; TRBD1 matches 7 bases. From germline, CDR1 is SNHLY and CDR2 FYNNEI. The CDR3 is 14 amino acids. J was trimmed by 4 bases and V by 8 bases; bases with no gene match: 8. This chain's CDR3 is CASGQDRENQPQHF. The CDR3 nucleotides are TGTGCCAGCGGACAAGACAGGGAGAATCAGCCCCAGCATTTT.

The CDR3 region has the DNA TGTGCCAGCAGCTTAGAGGCTAGCGGGACCTACAATGAGCAGTTCTTC. Its protein is CASSLEASGTYNEQFF. The chain has TRBV11-2 and TRBJ2-1, with 9 bases fitting TRBD2. Germline V gives CDR1 SGHAT, CDR2 FQNNGV. V gave up 0 bases and J gave up 2 bases; unmatched junction bases: 2. The CDR3 covers 16 residues.

The chain links TRBV13 to TRBJ2-7; 7 bases agree with TRBD2. This CDR3 spans 13 amino acids. Germline V gene lookup returns CDR1 PRHDT and CDR2 FYEKMQ (reference sequence). V dropped 5 bases and J dropped 7; count of bases not matched to a gene: 8. For the CDR3, the DNA is TGTGCCAGCAGCCCCGAGCGGGACTGGGAGCAGTACTTC. This gives the protein CASSPERDWEQYF.

This clone was picked up a small number of times. This chain joins TRBV30 and TRBJ1-6; 7 positions match TRBD1. The germline gives CDR1 GTSNPN, CDR2 SVGIG (reference sequence). The CDR3 loop spans 13 amino acids. The V and J ends lost 4 bases and 9 bases, in that order; junction bases with no gene match: 6. CDR3 nucleotides: TGTGCCTGGACCCGACAGGGAGTTTCACCCCTCCACTTT. Amino acid sequence: CAWTRQGVSPLHF.

This clone was counted only a few times. The chain carries TRBV7-9 and TRBJ1-1, with D perhaps TRBD1 (6 bases). V was shortened by 5 bases and J by 4 bases, with 11 bases between the two germline ends. The germline gives CDR1 SEHNR, CDR2 FQNEAQ (reference sequence). This CDR3 contains 13 residues. The CDR3 coding sequence is TGTGCCAGCAGCGCGCAGGGGACCACTGAAGCTTTCTTT. As protein: CASSAQGTTEAFF. Full variable domain (remainder filled in from reference TRBV7-9 and TRBJ1-1): DTGVSQNPRHKITKRGQNVTFRCDPISEHNRLYWYRQTLGQGPEFLTYFQNEAQLEKSRLLSDRFSAERPKGSFSTLEIQRTEQGDSAMYLCASSAQGTTEAFFGQGTRLTVV.

The chain joins TRBV3-1 (or the pseudogene TRBV3-2) to TRBJ2-2; TRBD1 matches 7 bases. The V gene end was trimmed by 4 bases and the J gene end by 4 bases; junction bases not matched to a gene: 6. CDR1 is LGHDT, CDR2 YNNKEL, per germline (reference sequence). The CDR3 is 15 residues long. CDR3 in DNA: TGTGCCAGCAGCCCGACAGGGTCGAGCACCGGGGAGCTGTTTTTT. Its protein product is CASSPTGSSTGELFF.